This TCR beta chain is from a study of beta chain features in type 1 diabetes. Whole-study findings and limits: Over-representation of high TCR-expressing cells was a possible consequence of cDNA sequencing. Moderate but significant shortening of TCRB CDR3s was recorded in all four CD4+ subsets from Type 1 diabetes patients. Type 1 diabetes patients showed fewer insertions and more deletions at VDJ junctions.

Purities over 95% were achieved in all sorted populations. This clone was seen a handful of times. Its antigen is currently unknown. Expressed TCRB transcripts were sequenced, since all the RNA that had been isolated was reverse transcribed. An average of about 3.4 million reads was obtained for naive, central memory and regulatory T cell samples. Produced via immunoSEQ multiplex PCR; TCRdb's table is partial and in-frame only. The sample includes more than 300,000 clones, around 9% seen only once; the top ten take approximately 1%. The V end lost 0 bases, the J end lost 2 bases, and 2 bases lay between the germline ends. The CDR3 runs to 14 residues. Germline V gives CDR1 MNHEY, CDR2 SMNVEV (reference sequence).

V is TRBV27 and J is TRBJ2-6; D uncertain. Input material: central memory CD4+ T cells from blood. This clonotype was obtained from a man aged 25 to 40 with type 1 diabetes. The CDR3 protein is CASSLSAGANVLTF. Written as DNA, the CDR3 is TGTGCCAGCAGTTTATCGGCTGGGGCCAACGTCCTGACTTTC.